This T cell receptor beta chain was recovered during a study of T cell responses to AZD1222 COVID-19 vaccine. With respect to this clone: Its matching antigen is unknown.

The germline gives CDR1 SEHNR, CDR2 FQNEAQ (reference sequence). V trimming: 3 bases; J trimming: 7 bases; junction bases outside the gene matches: 6. This CDR3 has 15 residues. Profiling relied on immunoSEQ multiplex PCR, and the TCRdb table lists in-frame clones only, not all of them. This sample has approximately 75,000 clones, with roughly 90% found just once. The study's findings and limits: Repertoires were obtained solely post-peak T cell response. White British ancestry dominated among donors, who included more females, and clonal diversity was possibly underestimated. Among those given AZD1222, only five to seven were seropositive at baseline.

This TCR was recovered from an adult who received the AZD1222 COVID-19 vaccine. The chain recombines TRBV7-9 with TRBJ1-6; the match to TRBD1 covers 7 bases. The sample was peripheral blood, taken 28 days after the second AZD1222 dose. CDR3 sequence: CASSFRRGQNSPLHF. In nucleotides, the CDR3 is TGTGCCAGCAGCTTTCGTAGGGGACAGAATTCACCCCTCCACTTT.